Listed below are T cell receptor beta chains from one sample, sequenced in a study of response to subunit inactivated influenza vaccine. TCRdb re-called the RT-PCR reads with MiXCR, one entry per CDR3 protein. The sample holds over 400,000 distinct CDR3 sequences; approximately 12% are singletons and the top ten take 10% to 15%. The input for sequencing was PBMCs from blood, taken roughly 6 weeks after vaccination. Every receptor here comes from a man aged 50 to 59 who received an inactivated influenza vaccine. Each CDR3 is given with its conserved first and last residue. Each record gives: V gene, clone size, J gene, D gene, CDR3 protein, CDR3 DNA. A D gene is named only where the DNA matches it firmly. Expanded clones get a size class; other rows say once, few or many, or leave the size out.

V: TRBV3-1; size: few; J: TRBJ2-7; D: -; CDR3: CASSQDVSSYEQYF; DNA: TGTGCCAGCAGCCAAGACGTCTCCTCCTACGAGCAGTACTTC
V: TRBV30; size: -; J: TRBJ2-5; D: TRBD2; CDR3: CAWVRGPGTSGQKTKTQYF; DNA: TGTGCCTGGGTCAGGGGGCCCGGGACTAGCGGCCAAAAAACTAAGACCCAGTACTTC
V: TRBV29-1; size: -; J: TRBJ2-2; D: TRBD2; CDR3: CSVKFGRLSGELFF; DNA: TGCAGCGTTAAGTTCGGGAGGCTCTCCGGGGAGCTGTTTTTT
V: TRBV5-1; size: -; J: TRBJ2-3; D: TRBD2; CDR3: CASSLLRGASSTDTQYF; DNA: TGCGCCAGCAGCTTGTTGCGGGGGGCATCTAGCACAGATACGCAGTATTTT
V: TRBV4-1; size: few; J: TRBJ2-1; D: TRBD2; CDR3: CASSQALGTSGNYNEQFF; DNA: TGCGCCAGCAGCCAAGCCCTCGGGACTAGCGGGAACTACAATGAGCAGTTCTTC
V: TRBV12-3/TRBV12-4; size: -; J: TRBJ2-1; D: -; CDR3: CASTPRRGLPNEQFF; DNA: TGTGCCAGCACCCCCCGCAGGGGTTTGCCAAATGAGCAGTTCTTC
V: TRBV6-2/TRBV6-3; size: many; J: TRBJ2-7; D: TRBD2; CDR3: CASSPRTSGTYEQYF; DNA: TGTGCCAGCAGCCCTCGGACTAGCGGGACCTACGAGCAGTACTTC
V: TRBV11-2; size: -; J: TRBJ2-3; D: TRBD2; CDR3: CASSLLVLAGGRRDTQYF; DNA: TGTGCCAGCAGCTTACTTGTTCTAGCGGGGGGGCGAAGAGATACGCAGTATTTT
V: TRBV5-1; size: few; J: TRBJ2-7; D: -; CDR3: CASSLERGRIYEQYF; DNA: TGCGCCAGCAGCTTGGAACGGGGGAGAATCTACGAGCAGTACTTC
V: TRBV20-1; size: -; J: TRBJ2-1; D: TRBD2; CDR3: CSAEPASGYNEQFF; DNA: TGCAGTGCCGAGCCGGCTAGCGGGTACAATGAGCAGTTCTTC
V: TRBV7-6; size: few; J: TRBJ2-3; D: TRBD2; CDR3: CASSPSGGVGTDTQYF; DNA: TGTGCCAGCAGTCCGAGCGGGGGTGTTGGCACAGATACGCAGTATTTT
V: TRBV28; size: few; J: TRBJ2-6; D: TRBD1; CDR3: CASSGTALSGANVLTF; DNA: TGTGCCAGCAGTGGGACAGCCCTCTCTGGGGCCAACGTCCTGACTTTC
V: TRBV2; size: -; J: TRBJ2-3; D: TRBD2; CDR3: CATRTSGGSDTQYF; DNA: TGTGCCACCAGGACTAGCGGGGGATCAGATACGCAGTATTTT
V: TRBV27; size: few; J: TRBJ1-6; D: TRBD1; CDR3: CASSIDRGNSPLHF; DNA: TGTGCCAGCAGTATTGACAGGGGGAATTCACCCCTCCACTTT
V: TRBV20-1; size: -; J: TRBJ2-1; D: TRBD1; CDR3: CSARPDRAYNEQFF; DNA: TGCAGTGCTAGACCGGACAGGGCCTACAATGAGCAGTTCTTC
V: TRBV20-1; size: -; J: TRBJ2-3; D: -; CDR3: CSASRQGGADTQYF; DNA: TGCAGTGCTAGCAGGCAGGGCGGCGCAGATACGCAGTATTTT
V: TRBV10-3; size: -; J: TRBJ2-7; D: TRBD1; CDR3: CAISEAAPRGQGIYEQYF; DNA: TGTGCCATCAGTGAGGCGGCCCCCAGGGGACAGGGTATTTACGAGCAGTACTTC
V: TRBV20-1; size: few; J: TRBJ2-3; D: TRBD2; CDR3: CSARELAGGTTDTQYF; DNA: TGCAGTGCTAGAGAACTAGCGGGGGGTACCACAGATACGCAGTATTTT
V: TRBV6-2/TRBV6-3; size: -; J: TRBJ2-3; D: -; CDR3: CASRTFDSSSTDTQYF; DNA: TGTGCCAGCAGAACTTTCGACAGCTCTAGCACAGATACGCAGTATTTT
V: TRBV29-1; size: -; J: TRBJ1-1; D: -; CDR3: CSVDLHGNSEAFF; DNA: TGCAGCGTTGACTTACACGGGAACAGTGAAGCTTTCTTT
V: TRBV11-1; size: -; J: TRBJ2-1; D: -; CDR3: CASSLRLHLGEQFF; DNA: TGTGCCAGCAGCTTAAGACTGCACCTCGGTGAGCAGTTCTTC
V: TRBV29-1; size: few; J: TRBJ2-1; D: -; CDR3: CSVEGTFSYNEQFF; DNA: TGCAGCGTTGAAGGGACTTTCTCCTACAATGAGCAGTTCTTC
V: TRBV4-1; size: few; J: TRBJ1-1; D: TRBD1; CDR3: CASSQGRGRTEAFF; DNA: TGCGCCAGCAGCCAAGGCAGGGGGCGGACTGAAGCTTTCTTT
V: TRBV20-1; size: -; J: TRBJ2-7; D: -; CDR3: CSAGDRSYEQYF; DNA: TGCAGTGCTGGAGACAGATCCTACGAGCAGTACTTC
V: TRBV28; size: -; J: TRBJ2-7; D: TRBD2; CDR3: CASSLLAGGDYEQYF; DNA: TGTGCCAGCAGTTTACTAGCGGGGGGAGATTACGAGCAGTACTTC
V: TRBV6-2/TRBV6-3; size: once; J: TRBJ2-6; D: -; CDR3: CASIPFSPSRSGANVLTF; DNA: TGTGCCAGCATCCCCTTTTCGCCATCTCGCTCTGGGGCCAACGTCCTGACTTTC
V: TRBV20-1; size: -; J: TRBJ2-7; D: TRBD2; CDR3: CSARSTAGVGEQYF; DNA: TGCAGTGCTAGGTCTACAGCGGGAGTGGGTGAGCAGTACTTC
V: TRBV6-5; size: -; J: TRBJ2-1; D: -; CDR3: CASSSRLDVSSYNEQFF; DNA: TGTGCCAGCAGTTCCCGACTGGACGTTAGCTCCTACAATGAGCAGTTCTTC
V: TRBV28; size: -; J: TRBJ2-3; D: -; CDR3: CASSLFVGPVGDTQYF; DNA: TGTGCCAGCAGTTTATTTGTGGGTCCTGTGGGGGATACGCAGTATTTT
V: TRBV7-3; size: few; J: TRBJ1-6; D: -; CDR3: CASSLTSGSPLHF; DNA: TGTGCCAGCAGCTTAACGTCCGGCTCACCCCTCCACTTT
V: TRBV7-2; size: -; J: TRBJ2-7; D: -; CDR3: CASSQTPGTKGEQYF; DNA: TGTGCCAGCAGCCAAACGCCCGGGACCAAAGGCGAGCAGTACTTC
V: TRBV20-1; size: many; J: TRBJ2-1; D: -; CDR3: CSARTGPTLNEQFF; DNA: TGCAGTGCTAGAACGGGACCTACGTTGAATGAGCAGTTCTTC
V: TRBV4-3; size: many; J: TRBJ2-7; D: -; CDR3: CASSQDVGGFYEQYF; DNA: TGCGCCAGCAGCCAAGATGTAGGGGGATTCTACGAGCAGTACTTC
V: TRBV7-9; size: many; J: TRBJ2-3; D: -; CDR3: CASSLEVPGPLHF; DNA: TGTGCCAGCAGCTTAGAAGTCCCGGGCCCGCTACATTTT
V: TRBV7-2; size: -; J: TRBJ2-2; D: TRBD2; CDR3: CASSLVAGGRTGELFF; DNA: TGTGCCAGCAGCTTAGTGGCGGGGGGGCGTACCGGGGAGCTGTTTTTT
V: TRBV12-3/TRBV12-4; size: -; J: TRBJ1-4; D: TRBD1; CDR3: CASSPSTGINEKLFF; DNA: TGTGCCAGCAGTCCATCGACAGGGATTAATGAAAAACTGTTTTTT
V: TRBV18; size: -; J: TRBJ1-1; D: TRBD1; CDR3: CASSPTGARNTEAFF; DNA: TGTGCCAGCTCACCGACAGGGGCAAGGAACACTGAAGCTTTCTTT
V: TRBV28; size: -; J: TRBJ1-2; D: TRBD1; CDR3: CASKTGTGSYGYTF; DNA: TGTGCCAGCAAGACCGGGACAGGGTCTTATGGCTACACCTTC
V: TRBV10-3; size: few; J: TRBJ2-5; D: TRBD2; CDR3: CAISESTRSLAGGIETQYF; DNA: TGTGCCATCAGTGAGTCCACCCGATCACTAGCGGGAGGTATAGAGACCCAGTACTTC
V: TRBV19; size: few; J: TRBJ1-1; D: TRBD1; CDR3: CASGRTGKTEAFF; DNA: TGTGCCAGTGGGAGGACAGGGAAGACTGAAGCTTTCTTT
V: TRBV5-1; size: -; J: TRBJ2-4; D: -; CDR3: CASSPTTLISNIQYF; DNA: TGCGCCAGCAGTCCCACAACCCTAATATCAAACATTCAGTACTTC
V: TRBV4-3; size: -; J: TRBJ1-6; D: TRBD1; CDR3: CASSQDGTDNSPLHF; DNA: TGCGCCAGCAGCCAAGATGGGACAGATAATTCACCCCTCCACTTT
V: TRBV4-1; size: -; J: TRBJ2-7; D: TRBD1; CDR3: CASSQVPGGLVPGNEQYF; DNA: TGCGCCAGCAGCCAAGTGCCAGGGGGCTTGGTACCAGGTAACGAGCAGTACTTC
V: TRBV10-2; size: -; J: TRBJ2-7; D: TRBD1; CDR3: CASSGGDRALYEQYF; DNA: TGCGCCAGCAGTGGGGGCGACAGGGCCCTCTACGAGCAGTACTTC
V: TRBV12-3/TRBV12-4; size: few; J: TRBJ2-7; D: -; CDR3: CASSPSGEQYF; DNA: TGTGCCAGCAGCCCCTCCGGGGAGCAGTACTTC
V: TRBV5-1; size: many; J: TRBJ2-3; D: TRBD1; CDR3: CASSLDRGLGTDTQYF; DNA: TGCGCCAGCAGCTTAGACAGGGGGCTCGGTACAGATACGCAGTATTTT